Included here is one T cell receptor beta chain sequence, with context. The antigen remains unidentified. This sample was taken from a study of cytomegalovirus exposure and HLA in healthy donors. Study-wide points: Later on, a genetic analysis was performed. It linked a missense variant in DCLRE1C with V- and J-gene trimming of TCR beta. Donors were assumed by presence/absence analyses to have roughly uniform sequencing depth.

The PCR ran on 60 Vbeta and 13 Jbeta primers. TCRdb's table, derived via immunoSEQ multiplex PCR, lists solely in-frame clones and lacks some. The sample yields 220,000 or so clones, about 72% seen once. Trimming at V came to 3 bases and at J to 3 bases, leaving 2 bases not matched to a gene. The CDR3 has 14 residues. CDR1 and CDR2 from the germline V gene are SGHNT and YENEEA. Sample: PBMCs. The clonotype was recovered from a male donor in good health and CMV-seronegative. The chain employs TRBV11-3 and TRBJ2-1; 7 nucleotides line up with TRBD1. The CDR3, as DNA: TGTGCCAGCAGCTTCCGGGACAGCTACAATGAGCAGTTCTTC. This gives the protein CASSFRDSYNEQFF.